Shown below are 17 T cell receptor beta chains from a single sample sequenced in a study of early T cells in non-severe SARS-CoV-2 infection. TCRdb reprocessed the 5' RACE reads via MiXCR and lists one record per CDR3 protein. The sample includes 25,000 to 35,000 distinct CDR3 sequences, around 4.2% of them seen just once. Sequencing was carried out using whole blood. The receptors were sampled from an adult who was a healthcare worker with PCR-confirmed SARS-CoV-2 infection or an uninfected control (not recorded which).

In its sample, this clonotype was seen many times. The chain is built from TRBV7-9 and TRBJ2-2, with a weak D call TRBD2 (5 bases). The CDR3 runs 16 residues. CDR1 is SEHNR and CDR2 is FQNEAQ in the germline V gene (reference sequence). Trimming stripped 4 bases from V and 5 bases from J, with 17 bases between. CDR3 sequence: CASSSAGIMGTGELFF. The DNA for the CDR3 is TGTGCCAGCAGCTCAGCCGGGATCATGGGGACCGGGGAGCTGTTTTTT.

This clonotype showed up just a few times. CDR3 nucleotides: TGTGCCATCAGTTCTGAGACTAGCGGGGACCTAGGCGAGCAGTACTTC. Its protein is CAISSETSGDLGEQYF. The chain employs TRBV10-3 and TRBJ2-7; 11 bases match TRBD2. The CDR3 totals 16 residues. The V gene end was trimmed by 5 bases and the J gene end by 6 bases; junction bases not matched to a gene: 12. Germline values: CDR1 ENHRY, CDR2 SYGVKD.

In its sample, this clonotype was seen many times. The J gene is TRBJ2-1, the V gene TRBV20-1; TRBD2 might be the D (5 bases). Germline V gene data show CDR1 as DFQATT and CDR2 as SNEGSKA (reference sequence). The germline V and J ends were trimmed by 0 bases and 6 bases, with 12 bases remaining between them. The CDR3 length is 14 residues. CDR3 amino acids: CSAREAAASNEQFF. As DNA, the CDR3 is TGCAGTGCTAGAGAAGCGGCGGCTAGCAATGAGCAGTTCTTC.

The table lists this clonotype with many counts. The chain recombines TRBV6-2 or TRBV6-3 with TRBJ2-7, with 9 bases matching TRBD2. The V segment lost 6 bases and the J segment 7 bases; nucleotides outside the gene matches: 7. CDR3 length: 13 residues. CDR1 MNHEY and CDR2 SVGEGT come from the germline V gene. The chain's CDR3 is CASRLAGQEEQYF. The CDR3, as DNA: TGTGCCAGCAGACTAGCGGGCCAGGAAGAGCAGTACTTC.

This clonotype came up many times. The CDR3 is CASSLNRNNSPLHF. DNA of the CDR3: TGTGCCAGCAGCTTAAACAGGAATAATTCACCCCTCCACTTT. The chain carries TRBV7-8 and TRBJ1-6; possible D gene TRBD1, 5 bases. Trimming stripped 2 bases from V and 5 bases from J, with 7 bases between. The CDR3 consists of 14 residues. CDR1 and CDR2 (germline): SGHVS, FQNEAQ. The variable domain in full, completed from reference TRBV7-8 and TRBJ1-6, reads GAGVSQSPRYKVAKRGQDVALRCDPISGHVSLFWYQQALGQGPEFLTYFQNEAQLDKSGLPSDRFFAERPEGSVSTLKIQRTQQEDSAVYLCASSLNRNNSPLHFGNGTRLTVT.

This clonotype has a count of ten or more. Compared with germline, one end of the junction differs, possibly owing to a read error. The chain combines TRBV5-1 with TRBJ2-7; 9 nucleotides align to TRBD2. The CDR3 has 16 residues. Germline CDR1 reads SGHRS; CDR2 reads YFSETQ. This chain's CDR3 is CASSLEGSGSSYEQSF. In DNA form, the CDR3 reads TGCGCCAGCAGCTTGGAAGGTAGCGGGAGCTCCTACGAGCAGTCCTTC.

There are many counts of this clonotype. The chain couples TRBV5-4 to TRBJ2-2; TRBD1 matches at 7 bases. Germline-derived CDR1 and CDR2 are SGHNT and YYREEE (reference sequence). CDR3 length equals 18 residues. J was trimmed by 0 bases and V by 0 bases; bases with no gene match: 8. CDR3: CASSLAYRGQTNTGELFF. In nucleotides, the CDR3 is TGTGCCAGCAGCTTGGCCTATAGGGGACAGACGAACACCGGGGAGCTGTTTTTT.

This clonotype was recorded many times. The chain combines TRBV27 with TRBJ2-3, with 9 bases fitting TRBD1. CDR3 size: 15 residues. CDR1 is MNHEY and CDR2 is SMNVEV in the germline V gene (reference sequence). The V and J ends lost 6 bases and 3 bases, in that order; junction bases with no gene match: 7. The CDR3 region is CASRTGTGKTDTQYF. The CDR3 region has the DNA TGTGCCAGCAGAACCGGGACAGGGAAAACAGATACGCAGTATTTT.

The CDR3 here is CASRRGREGRTDTQYF. DNA of the CDR3: TGTGCCAGCCGCCGGGGGCGGGAGGGCCGTACAGATACGCAGTATTTT. The rearrangement uses TRBV7-2 and TRBJ2-3; 9 bases agree with TRBD2. The J segment lost 3 bases and the V segment lost 8 bases, leaving 12 bases of the junction unmatched. The CDR3 has 16 residues. Germline V lookup: CDR1 SGHTA, CDR2 FQGNSA.

The sample holds many counts of this clonotype. The rearrangement joins TRBV6-2 or TRBV6-3 to TRBJ2-1; 8 positions match TRBD2. After removal of 6 bases from V and 2 bases from J, the junction contained 6 bases not matched to a gene. CDR1 MNHEY and CDR2 SVGEGT come from the germline V gene. The CDR3 spans 15 residues. Written as DNA, the CDR3 is TGTGCCAGCAGCTCCGGACTAGCAGCCTACAATGAGCAGTTCTTC. It is translated as CASSSGLAAYNEQFF.

This clonotype occurred many times. The rearrangement links TRBV27 to TRBJ2-2; the D is unclear. V was clipped by 2 bases and J by 6 bases, with 7 bases between them. CDR3 length: 13 residues. Germline-derived CDR1 and CDR2 are MNHEY and SMNVEV (reference sequence). This CDR3 is CASSLKSAGELFF. Here the CDR3 DNA reads TGTGCCAGCAGTTTAAAGTCGGCCGGGGAGCTGTTTTTT.

This clonotype was detected ten times or more. The chain combines TRBV13 with TRBJ2-6, with 8 nucleotides matching TRBD1. Germline CDR1 PRHDT, CDR2 FYEKMQ (reference sequence). Germline trimming cut 6 bases from V and 3 bases from J; bases unmatched to any gene: 7. The CDR3 extends over 16 amino acids. CDR3 DNA sequence: TGTGCCAGCAGACCCCAGGGGGCGCTTGGGGCCAACGTCCTGACTTTC. Amino acid sequence: CASRPQGALGANVLTF.

The rearrangement uses TRBV29-1 and TRBJ2-7; D is perhaps TRBD2 (5 bases). CDR1 and CDR2 from the germline V gene are SQVTM and ANQGSEA. With 4 bases removed from V and 2 bases from J, the gap between germline ends came to 9 bases. The CDR3 runs 12 residues. The CDR3 DNA reads as TGCAGCGTTGTAGCCGGGGCCTACGAGCAGTACTTC. Translated, it gives CSVVAGAYEQYF.

This clonotype was observed a handful of times. The chain combines TRBV5-4 with TRBJ2-3, with D unresolved. CDR3 size: 12 residues. Trimming left V 5 bases short and J 6 bases short, with 10 bases between. The germline CDR1 and CDR2 sequences are SGHNT and YYREEE (reference sequence). DNA for the CDR3: TGTGCCAGCAGTGACTCTGATGATACGCAGTATTTT. Residues: CASSDSDDTQYF.

The sample holds many counts of this clonotype. V and J are TRBV3-1 and TRBJ1-6; no firm D call. The germline V and J ends were trimmed by 1 base and 5 bases, with 6 bases remaining between them. The V gene's germline CDR1 is LGHDT and CDR2 YNNKEL (reference sequence). The CDR3 is made up of 14 amino acids. The CDR3 sequence is CASSQGFDNSPLHF. The CDR3 coding sequence is TGTGCCAGCAGCCAAGGATTCGATAATTCACCCCTCCACTTT.

Ten or more counts support this clonotype. This rearrangement joins TRBV6-5 to TRBJ2-7; 8 bases are a match to TRBD1. The V gene's germline CDR1 is MNHEY and CDR2 SVGAGI. V dropped 2 bases and J dropped 3; count of bases not matched to a gene: 3. The CDR3 runs to 14 residues. In nucleotides, the CDR3 is TGTGCCAGCAGTTACGAGACAGGGGTCTACGAGCAGTACTTC. It is translated as CASSYETGVYEQYF.

This clonotype has a count of ten or more. The chain combines TRBV25-1 with TRBJ2-2; 9 bases match TRBD2. The V segment lost 0 bases and the J segment 7 bases; nucleotides outside the gene matches: 6. CDR3 size: 16 residues. CDR1 is MGHDK, CDR2 SYGVNS, per germline. CDR3 protein: CASSEYRGGADGELFF. Here the CDR3 DNA reads TGTGCCAGCAGTGAATACCGCGGGGGGGCCGACGGGGAGCTGTTTTTT. Looking up the rest from reference TRBV25-1 and TRBJ2-2 gives the full variable domain: EADIYQTPRYLVIGTGKKITLECSQTMGHDKMYWYQQDPGMELHLIHYSYGVNSTEKGDLSSESTVSRIRTEHFPLTLESARPSHTSQYLCASSEYRGGADGELFFGEGSRLTVL.